At least ten counts were recorded for the clone carrying this T cell receptor beta chain. From the PCR reads, TCRdb called clonotypes with MiXCR, one entry per CDR3 protein. The sample carries about 640,000 distinct CDR3 sequences, about 20% recorded once. This specimen belongs to a study of molecular identifiers for immune sequencing clone quantification. Per the germline V gene, CDR1 is MGHRA and CDR2 is YSYEKL. Trimming left V 2 bases short and J 0 bases short, with 8 bases between. This CDR3 contains 15 residues. This chain uses TRBV4-1 with TRBJ1-5; D is ambiguous. Source material: naive CD8+ T cells from blood, with Jurkat cell RNA spiked in. Subset described: FACS-sorted CD8+CD4-CCR7+CD45RA+ naive T cells. The receptor comes from a human donor in good health. Some libraries in this study had Jurkat cell RNA spiked in. The CDR3 coding sequence is TGCGCCAGCAGCCAACTAGGGTCTAGCAATCAGCCCCAGCATTTT. Protein: CASSQLGSSNQPQHF.